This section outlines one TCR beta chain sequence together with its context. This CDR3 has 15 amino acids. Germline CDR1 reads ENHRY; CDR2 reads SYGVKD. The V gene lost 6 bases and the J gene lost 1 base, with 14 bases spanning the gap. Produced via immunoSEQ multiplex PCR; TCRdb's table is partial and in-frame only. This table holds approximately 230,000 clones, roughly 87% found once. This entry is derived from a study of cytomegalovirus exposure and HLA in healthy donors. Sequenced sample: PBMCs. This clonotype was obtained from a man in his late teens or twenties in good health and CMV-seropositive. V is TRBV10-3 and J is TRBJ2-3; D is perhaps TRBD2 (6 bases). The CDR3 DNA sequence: TGTGCCATCAGGAAGGGTAGCGGACGCACAGATACGCAGTATTTT. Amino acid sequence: CAIRKGSGRTDTQYF.